The source of this T cell receptor beta chain is a study of blood T cell repertoires in COVID-19. Repertoires were generated with immunoSEQ multiplex PCR, while TCRdb's copy carries only in-frame clones and drops some. This table holds 150,000 to 200,000 clones, around 82% found once. This clone turned up a few times. Looked up from germline, CDR1 is GTSNPN and CDR2 is SVGIG (reference sequence). V trimming: 5 bases; J trimming: 10 bases; junction bases outside the gene matches: 5. There are 11 residues in the CDR3. This receptor was obtained from a man in his forties who had recovered from COVID-19. Material: PBMCs or T cells enriched from blood (not recorded which). The chain employs TRBV30 and TRBJ1-1, with TRBD1 matching 9 bases. CDR3 DNA: TGTGCCTGGGGCGTGACAGGGGGAGCTTTCTTT. Translating it yields CAWGVTGGAFF. Supplemented by reference TRBV30 and TRBJ1-1, the full variable domain reads SQTIHQWPATLVQPVGSPLSLECTVEGTSNPNLYWYRQAAGRGLQLLFYSVGIGQISSEVPQNLSASRPQDRQFILSSKKLLLSDSGFYLCAWGVTGGAFFGQGTRLTVV.